The 9 T cell receptor beta chains reported below all come from one sample, sequenced in a study of OX40 agonist ivuxolimab in advanced cancers. The assay was immunoSEQ multiplex PCR, and TCRdb's table has in-frame clones only and misses some. Of 65,000 to 85,000 clones in the sample, about 85% were seen once. Sequenced material: CD4+ or CD8+ T cells sorted from blood, taken in a trial of the OX40 agonist ivuxolimab. These TCRs come from an adult with an advanced solid tumor such as melanoma, head and neck, liver or kidney cancer.

This chain joins TRBV14 and TRBJ2-5; TRBD1 aligns across 9 bases. Germline V gives CDR1 SGHDN, CDR2 FVKESK. The CDR3 extends over 17 amino acids. J lost 5 bases, V lost 1 base, and 11 bases had no gene match. Written as DNA, the CDR3 is TGTGCCAGCAGCCAAGGCTGGGGACAGGGCGGATCGGAGACCCAGTACTTC. Encoded protein: CASSQGWGQGGSETQYF.

The chain uses TRBV9 and TRBJ2-1; TRBD2 is a possible D gene (5 bases). V was cut by 4 bases and J by 0 bases, with 8 bases left in between. The CDR3 consists of 14 residues. CDR1 and CDR2 (germline): SGDLS, YYNGEE. CDR3 DNA: TGTGCCAGCAGCAGAGACTACTCCTACAATGAGCAGTTCTTC. Translated: CASSRDYSYNEQFF.

This clone was counted once. The CDR3 reads CASSPEGPGMNTEAFF. CDR3 coding DNA: TGTGCCAGCAGCCCAGAGGGTCCGGGAATGAACACTGAAGCTTTCTTT. The chain joins TRBV9 to TRBJ1-1; unclear D gene. Trimming pared 4 bases from V and 0 bases from J, leaving 16 bases between. CDR3 length: 16 residues. CDR1 SGDLS and CDR2 YYNGEE come from the germline V gene.

The chain carries TRBV5-4 and TRBJ2-6; 9 bases align to TRBD2. V dropped 1 base and J dropped 1; count of bases not matched to a gene: 6. The CDR3 loop spans 18 amino acids. CDR1 and CDR2 (germline): SGHNT, YYREEE (reference sequence). The CDR3 reads CASSLFGGGASGANVLTF. DNA of the CDR3: TGTGCCAGCAGCTTGTTTGGCGGGGGGGCTTCTGGGGCCAACGTCCTGACTTTC.

The J gene is TRBJ1-2, the V gene TRBV28, with a tentative D call TRBD1 (5 bases). The V gene's germline CDR1 is MDHEN and CDR2 SYDVKM. This CDR3 has 14 residues. The V and J ends lost 5 bases and 4 bases respectively, with 14 bases between them. The CDR3 DNA sequence: TGTGCCAGCAGTCCAGGACATAGAGGCTATGGCTACACCTTC. Translated: CASSPGHRGYGYTF.

The chain links TRBV5-1 to TRBJ1-4; D possibly corresponds to TRBD1 (6 bases). The germline V and J ends were trimmed by 0 bases and 8 bases, with 14 bases remaining between them. CDR3 size: 15 residues. Germline V CDR1 and CDR2: SGHRS, YFSETQ. For the CDR3, the DNA is TGCGCCAGCAGCTTGGGCGGACAGAATTCGGAAAAACTGTTTTTT. Protein: CASSLGGQNSEKLFF.

The chain employs TRBV7-2 and TRBJ2-1; the match to TRBD1 covers 8 bases. The CDR3 consists of 15 residues. Per germline, CDR1 SGHTA and CDR2 FQGNSA. After removal of 4 bases from V and 2 bases from J, the junction contained 4 bases not matched to a gene. The CDR3 spells CASSSPGQAYNEQFF. The CDR3 nucleotides are TGTGCCAGCAGCTCGCCGGGACAGGCCTACAATGAGCAGTTCTTC.

The chain has TRBV7-8 and TRBJ1-1, with TRBD1 matching 8 bases. The V gene's germline CDR1 is SGHVS and CDR2 FQNEAQ. The ends lost 5 bases at V and 4 bases at J; junction bases unmatched: 15. This CDR3 region has 17 residues. DNA of the CDR3: TGTGCCAGCAGCCCAACCCGGACAGGGTATTGGATCACTGAAGCTTTCTTT. Its translation: CASSPTRTGYWITEAFF. The full variable domain, completed using reference TRBV7-8 and TRBJ1-1, is GAGVSQSPRYKVAKRGQDVALRCDPISGHVSLFWYQQALGQGPEFLTYFQNEAQLDKSGLPSDRFFAERPEGSVSTLKIQRTQQEDSAVYLCASSPTRTGYWITEAFFGQGTRLTVV.

This chain uses TRBV5-1 with TRBJ1-2, with 10 bases lining up with TRBD1. The ends lost 5 bases at V and 3 bases at J; junction bases unmatched: 4. Per germline, CDR1 SGHRS and CDR2 YFSETQ. This CDR3 has 14 amino acids. The CDR3 protein is CASSSDRGDYGYTF. CDR3 coding DNA: TGCGCCAGCAGTTCGGACAGGGGGGACTATGGCTACACCTTC. Combining the CDR3 with reference TRBV5-1 and TRBJ1-2 gives the whole variable domain KAGVTQTPRYLIKTRGQQVTLSCSPISGHRSVSWYQQTPGQGLQFLFEYFSETQRNKGNFPGRFSGRQFSNSRSEMNVSTLELGDSALYLCASSSDRGDYGYTFGSGTRLTVV.